Included here is one TCR beta chain sequence, with context. Its antigen has not been determined. Nothing much larger sits one base from this clone, and base qualities are not available. Sample time point, as interpreted from the label and publication: pretreatment peripheral blood. The cohort included 29 patients with locally advanced or metastatic urothelial carcinoma who were treated at Memorial Sloan Kettering on a trial protocol. Peripheral blood mononuclear cells were collected from each patient pretreatment and during treatment, giving between 1 and 8 total time points per patient. The Qiagen DNeasy Blood extraction kit was used to purify genomic DNA from total PBMCs and tumor samples. Collected pretreatment and during treatment, PBMCs were isolated and stored as previously described. Compared with germline, V lacks 4 bases and J lacks 4 bases; bases without a gene match: 4. Taken from the germline V gene (reference sequence), the CDR1 and CDR2 loops are SSHAT and FNYEAQ. The CDR3 measures 14 amino acids from cysteine to phenylalanine. Only CDR3 DNA remains: 42 bases, in frame from the first base.

This sample stems from a study of PD-L1 blockade in urothelial cancer (dated by TCRdb to 2016 to 2017). Background on the whole study: All patients started therapy around 2014 and received atezolizumab 1,200 mg intravenously every 3 weeks. About nine tenths of the roughly 30 patients were males with bladder-origin urothelial cancer, and about 65% of the roughly 30 reported a prior smoking history. Patients had an ECOG performance status of 0 or 1 and had received between 0 and 3 prior chemotherapy regimens. Blood samples were analyzed at two time points: 3 weeks after treatment start (second dose) and 6 weeks after treatment start. Blood samples yielded a median of around 150,000 T cells and 65,000 to 95,000 unique TCRs, with median clonality roughly 0.082. The study was an exploratory multi-omic analysis of somatic, immune and clinical correlates of response to PD-L1 blockade with atezolizumab in urothelial cancer. Pretreatment tumor samples, along with matched peripheral blood collected serially before and after atezolizumab treatment, underwent TCR sequencing. Progression-free survival longer than 6 months counted as durable clinical benefit, and TCR features were additionally tested against both progression-free and overall survival. In the same patients who had TCR sequencing, pretreatment tumors also underwent whole exome sequencing and RNA sequencing. Durable clinical benefit was achieved by nine patients but not by the remaining 20. Pretreatment blood TCR-seq was available for under 35 patients, at least one posttreatment blood collection was obtained for around 25 patients, and tumor TCR-seq was available for around 25 patients. Results and caveats for the whole study, not just this receptor: Improved progression-free and overall survival was found to be associated with pretreatment peripheral blood TCR clonality below the median. Greater expansion of tumor-associated TCR clones in peripheral blood 3 weeks after the start of treatment was observed in patients with durable benefit (n of about 24, p = 0.022). Because the sample size was small (n of about 29) and many exploratory analyses were performed, the results are intended to be hypothesis-generating.

Synthetic TCR analog templates were spiked into each PCR to estimate absolute template abundance from read counts. Using the immunoSEQ assay, TCRbeta CDR3 regions were amplified from genomic DNA with bias-controlled V and J gene primers. Sequencing of rearranged TCRbeta segments was done at approximately 20X coverage. As for the original processing: Clustering was used to correct sequencing errors, and CDR3s were annotated against IMGT to assign V, D and J genes. Out-of-frame and stop-codon sequences were excluded, and only productive TCRbeta rearrangements were used in downstream analyses. Clonality was computed as one minus Shannon entropy normalized by the log of the number of unique productive sequences. Clones differing between time points or between blood and tumor were identified using Fisher's exact test with Benjamini-Hochberg correction, with an adjusted p below 0.01 applied as the threshold. This immuneACCESS table, as held by TCRdb, lists in-frame sequences with V and J called but not all clones. Of the missing ones, under half trace to an unresolved V gene in checked studies; the others have no known cause. That table furnishes V, J and clone size, whereas the DNA furnished D and trimming. The sample table shows fewer than 65,000 clones, and around nine tenths are seen once. The ten largest clonotypes hold over 12% of the sample.

The receptor was derived from a woman aged 60-75 years with urothelial cancer. The starting material was PBMCs, obtained around atezolizumab (anti-PD-L1) treatment. The sequence is built from TRBV7-7 and TRBJ2-7; 10 bases in the middle match TRBD1. The CDR3 in this case is CASSYGTGEYEQYF. The DNA is TGTGCCAGCAGCTACGGGACAGGGGAATACGAGCAGTACTTC.